Listed below are T cell receptor beta chains from one sample, sequenced in a study of monozygotic twins with inflammatory bowel disease. After re-calling the 5' RACE reads, TCRdb lists one entry per CDR3 protein, DNA absent. This table lists around 370,000 distinct CDR3 sequences. The sample was blood. All receptors come from a human donor with ulcerative colitis or Crohn's disease, or a healthy co-twin of an affected twin (not recorded which). Each CDR3 is given with its conserved first and last residue. The order of the fields is CDR3 length, V gene, J gene, CDR3 protein.

cdr3_length: 14
v_call: TRBV20-1
j_call: TRBJ2-1
cdr3_aa: CSARDSSSYNEQFF

cdr3_length: 15
v_call: TRBV5-1
j_call: TRBJ2-7
cdr3_aa: CASSLVGQGGDEQYF

cdr3_length: 18
v_call: TRBV6-4
j_call: TRBJ2-2
cdr3_aa: CASSDSSSGGWNTGELFF

cdr3_length: 17
v_call: TRBV6-2/TRBV6-3
j_call: TRBJ1-4
cdr3_aa: CASSFLGRGATNEKLFF

cdr3_length: 18
v_call: TRBV6-5
j_call: TRBJ2-1
cdr3_aa: CASSYRRQGISSYNEQFF

cdr3_length: 12
v_call: TRBV6-2/TRBV6-3
j_call: TRBJ2-7
cdr3_aa: CASSTRGREQYF

cdr3_length: 17
v_call: TRBV4-3
j_call: TRBJ2-3
cdr3_aa: CASSKAPGQGATDTQYF

cdr3_length: 14
v_call: TRBV25-1
j_call: TRBJ1-5
cdr3_aa: CASSATGGEQPQHF

cdr3_length: 14
v_call: TRBV6-1
j_call: TRBJ1-6
cdr3_aa: CATTFGDINSPLHF

cdr3_length: 15
v_call: TRBV5-1
j_call: TRBJ2-7
cdr3_aa: CASSVPRDRPYEQYF

cdr3_length: 17
v_call: TRBV12-3/TRBV12-4
j_call: TRBJ2-2
cdr3_aa: CASSLISRLENTGELFF

cdr3_length: 17
v_call: TRBV25-1
j_call: TRBJ1-6
cdr3_aa: CASSLGPQGAQNSPLHF

cdr3_length: 12
v_call: TRBV7-2
j_call: TRBJ2-1
cdr3_aa: CASSLARDEQFF

cdr3_length: 15
v_call: TRBV4-3
j_call: TRBJ2-7
cdr3_aa: CASSQVVPVSYEQYF

cdr3_length: 14
v_call: TRBV28
j_call: TRBJ1-1
cdr3_aa: CASSGTSRDTEAFF

cdr3_length: 14
v_call: TRBV5-1
j_call: TRBJ2-7
cdr3_aa: CASREQGATYEQYF

cdr3_length: 16
v_call: TRBV5-1
j_call: TRBJ2-3
cdr3_aa: CASSLAADWSTDTQYF

cdr3_length: 17
v_call: TRBV7-2
j_call: TRBJ1-3
cdr3_aa: CASSLMGQGTPGNTIYF

cdr3_length: 15
v_call: TRBV24-1
j_call: TRBJ1-2
cdr3_aa: CATSAPRGGDYGYTF

cdr3_length: 15
v_call: TRBV4-2
j_call: TRBJ2-7
cdr3_aa: CASSPWTSGDYEQYF

cdr3_length: 15
v_call: TRBV7-2
j_call: TRBJ2-1
cdr3_aa: CASSLTTGSYNEQFF

cdr3_length: 12
v_call: TRBV28
j_call: TRBJ1-2
cdr3_aa: CASSLSPRGYTF

cdr3_length: 15
v_call: TRBV20-1
j_call: TRBJ1-2
cdr3_aa: CSAILGASSGYGYTF

cdr3_length: 13
v_call: TRBV29-1
j_call: TRBJ2-2
cdr3_aa: CSVESRGAGELFF

cdr3_length: 15
v_call: TRBV20-1
j_call: TRBJ2-1
cdr3_aa: CSANLLGQAHNEQFF

cdr3_length: 15
v_call: TRBV7-9
j_call: TRBJ2-7
cdr3_aa: CASSRGTGVSYEQYF

cdr3_length: 17
v_call: TRBV20-1
j_call: TRBJ1-1
cdr3_aa: CSARGRTGIVLDTEAFF

cdr3_length: 12
v_call: TRBV30
j_call: TRBJ2-5
cdr3_aa: CALSGYQETQYF

cdr3_length: 13
v_call: TRBV7-9
j_call: TRBJ1-2
cdr3_aa: CASSRRYGEGYTF

cdr3_length: 13
v_call: TRBV15
j_call: TRBJ1-4
cdr3_aa: CATSLMINEKLFF

cdr3_length: 14
v_call: TRBV3-1
j_call: TRBJ2-2
cdr3_aa: CASSQGTSAGELFF

cdr3_length: 17
v_call: TRBV24-1
j_call: TRBJ2-3
cdr3_aa: CATRPAFFPAGTDTQYF

cdr3_length: 15
v_call: TRBV5-5
j_call: TRBJ1-5
cdr3_aa: CASSSGQGGWQPQHF

cdr3_length: 13
v_call: TRBV10-3
j_call: TRBJ2-1
cdr3_aa: CAIWTGVYNEQFF

cdr3_length: 12
v_call: TRBV20-1
j_call: TRBJ2-7
cdr3_aa: CSARVEGYEQYF

cdr3_length: 18
v_call: TRBV18
j_call: TRBJ2-4
cdr3_aa: CASSPPPERGGRVNIQYF

cdr3_length: 15
v_call: TRBV7-9
j_call: TRBJ1-3
cdr3_aa: CASSLVAYSGNTIYF

cdr3_length: 16
v_call: TRBV10-3
j_call: TRBJ1-2
cdr3_aa: CAISESATVNNYGYTF

cdr3_length: 15
v_call: TRBV7-2
j_call: TRBJ2-7
cdr3_aa: CASSLWDTPANEQYF

cdr3_length: 11
v_call: TRBV7-9
j_call: TRBJ2-7
cdr3_aa: CASSQMTVQYF

cdr3_length: 14
v_call: TRBV5-1
j_call: TRBJ2-3
cdr3_aa: CASGTGGTTDTQYF

cdr3_length: 15
v_call: TRBV27
j_call: TRBJ2-1
cdr3_aa: CASSPTGWTYNEQFF